Each of the 26 T cell receptor beta chains below was sequenced from the same sample in a study of control samples from healthy donors and cancer patients. Clones were read by immunoSEQ multiplex PCR, and TCRdb kept only the in-frame ones, dropping some. Of hundreds of thousands of clones in the sample, over 75% were seen once. The sample was PBMCs. The source is a middle-aged man with head and neck cancer.

The chain is built from TRBV14 and TRBJ2-1, with D possibly TRBD2 on 5 matching bases. Trimming pared 5 bases from V and 7 bases from J, leaving 18 bases between. Germline V gene lookup returns CDR1 SGHDN and CDR2 FVKESK. This CDR3 spans 15 amino acids. The CDR3 DNA reads as TGTGCCAGCAGCGGGAGAGGGAGTCTAAGAAATGAGCAGTTCTTC. It encodes CASSGRGSLRNEQFF.

The rearrangement uses TRBV4-1 and TRBJ1-6, with no clear D. Germline values: CDR1 MGHRA, CDR2 YSYEKL. The length of the CDR3 is 17 residues. V lost 0 bases and J lost 8, with 17 bases in between. For the CDR3, the DNA is TGCGCCAGCAGCCAAGAAGGCGGTAGGGCCGGGGATTCACCCCTCCACTTT. It yields the protein CASSQEGGRAGDSPLHF.

The chain uses TRBV19 and TRBJ1-5; D ambiguous. The CDR3 extends over 15 amino acids. Trimming shortened V by 2 bases and J by 3 bases, and 11 bases separated the two germline ends. From germline, CDR1 is LNHDA and CDR2 SQIVND (reference sequence). In DNA, the CDR3 is TGTGCCAGTAGTATAAATTCGGGGAACAATCAGCCCCAGCATTTT. Protein: CASSINSGNNQPQHF.

This chain uses TRBV19 with TRBJ1-5; D unresolved. CDR3 length equals 15 residues. With 4 bases removed from V and 6 bases from J, the gap between germline ends came to 16 bases. Germline assignment: CDR1 LNHDA and CDR2 SQIVND (reference sequence). The CDR3 protein is CASSTYSRAGQPQHF. The DNA of the CDR3 is TGTGCCAGTAGTACCTATTCCCGCGCGGGTCAGCCCCAGCATTTT.

This clone came up once. The chain carries TRBV28 and TRBJ2-3; a possible D gene is TRBD1 (6 bases). Trimming stripped 6 bases from V and 8 bases from J, with 24 bases between. Germline CDR1 is MDHEN and CDR2 is SYDVKM. The CDR3 is made up of 16 amino acids. CDR3 loop: CASSYGGQKGAGTQYF. The CDR3, as DNA: TGTGCCAGCAGCTACGGCGGACAGAAAGGGGCAGGTACGCAGTATTTT.

This chain connects TRBV6-6 to TRBJ2-4; 9 bases agree with TRBD1. The V segment lost 4 bases and the J segment 7 bases; nucleotides outside the gene matches: 11. The CDR3 has 16 amino acids. The germline CDR1 and CDR2 sequences are MNHNY and SVGAGI (reference sequence). The CDR3 sequence is CASSWGTGQGINIQYF. The CDR3 coding sequence is TGTGCCAGCAGTTGGGGGACGGGACAGGGAATTAACATTCAGTACTTC.

There are a few counts of this clone. The V and J genes are TRBV4-3 and TRBJ1-5; D is uncertain. CDR1 is LGHNA and CDR2 is YSLEER in the germline V gene. This CDR3 has 14 amino acids. Trimming left V 4 bases short and J 3 bases short, with 10 bases between. The CDR3: CASSLEYTNQPQHF. The CDR3, as DNA: TGCGCCAGCAGCCTGGAGTATACCAATCAGCCCCAGCATTTT.

The V gene is TRBV10-2, the J gene TRBJ2-1; 11 bases are shared with TRBD2. In germline, CDR1 is WSHSY, CDR2 SAAADI. With 5 bases clipped from V and 6 bases from J, the junction kept 6 bases outside the gene matches. The CDR3 has 15 amino acids. The CDR3 DNA reads as TGCGCCAGCAGTCTAGCGGGGGGTCCCCCCAATGAGCAGTTCTTC. Protein: CASSLAGGPPNEQFF.

V is TRBV9 and J is TRBJ2-3; TRBD1 matches at 12 bases. V was pared by 4 bases and J by 4 bases, with 7 bases of the junction left unmatched. CDR1 and CDR2 from the germline V gene are SGDLS and YYNGEE. The CDR3 has 16 residues. The CDR3 loop is CASSTGTGGWADTQYF. The CDR3 coding sequence is TGTGCCAGCAGCACGGGGACAGGGGGCTGGGCAGATACGCAGTATTTT. Drawing the rest from reference TRBV9 and TRBJ2-3, the complete variable domain is DSGVTQTPKHLITATGQRVTLRCSPRSGDLSVYWYQQSLDQGLQFLIQYYNGEERAKGNILERFSAQQFPDLHSELNLSSLELGDSALYFCASSTGTGGWADTQYFGPGTRLTVL.

The chain recombines TRBV4-3 with TRBJ2-7; 11 bases are shared with TRBD1. J gave up 1 base and V 6 bases, and 5 bases lay outside the gene matches. The V gene's germline CDR1 is LGHNA and CDR2 YSLEER. The CDR3 covers 15 residues. This CDR3 reads CASSRGTGGSYEQYF. Written as DNA, the CDR3 is TGCGCCAGCAGTCGAGGGACAGGGGGATCCTACGAGCAGTACTTC.

V gene TRBV13 combines with J gene TRBJ2-3, with 11 positions matching TRBD2. Per the germline V gene, CDR1 is PRHDT and CDR2 is FYEKMQ (reference sequence). This CDR3 comprises 15 residues. J lost 6 bases, V lost 0 bases, and 2 bases had no gene match. The CDR3 here is CASSLGTSGADTQYF. CDR3 sequence (DNA): TGTGCCAGCAGCTTAGGGACTAGCGGGGCGGATACGCAGTATTTT.

This rearrangement joins TRBV5-1 to TRBJ2-7; D remains unclear. The germline V gene has CDR1 SGHRS and CDR2 YFSETQ. Trimming pared 2 bases from V and 3 bases from J, leaving 6 bases between. There are 12 residues in the CDR3. The CDR3 nucleotides are TGCGCCAGCAGCTTAAGGAACTACGAGCAGTACTTC. Amino acids: CASSLRNYEQYF.

The table lists this clone with a count of one. V is TRBV24-1 and J is TRBJ2-1; TRBD1 is a possible D gene (6 bases). Germline lookup yields CDR1 KGHDR and CDR2 SFDVKD. This CDR3 has 16 residues. V was trimmed by 3 bases and J by 3 bases, leaving 14 bases between them. CDR3 in DNA: TGTGCCACCAGTGATGGGGGACAAAGGGTCTACAATGAGCAGTTCTTC. Its translation: CATSDGGQRVYNEQFF.

The rearrangement uses TRBV19 and TRBJ2-3, with 8 bases aligning to TRBD1. The germline CDR1 and CDR2 sequences are LNHDA and SQIVND (reference sequence). V gave up 2 bases and J gave up 2 bases; unmatched junction bases: 6. The CDR3 runs to 16 residues. The CDR3 loop reads CASSIFRQGYTDTQYF. DNA of the CDR3: TGTGCCAGTAGTATATTTCGACAGGGGTACACAGATACGCAGTATTTT.

This clone is a singleton in its sample. V is TRBV19 and J is TRBJ1-1; tentative D call: TRBD1 (6 bases). CDR3 length equals 15 residues. Germline-derived CDR1 and CDR2 are LNHDA and SQIVND (reference sequence). Trimming shortened V by 0 bases and J by 6 bases, and 14 bases separated the two germline ends. The CDR3 loop is CASSIDPYRAAEAFF. CDR3 nucleotide sequence: TGTGCCAGTAGTATAGATCCATACAGGGCGGCTGAAGCTTTCTTT.

The chain joins TRBV19 to TRBJ1-1, with unresolved D. The V and J ends lost 5 bases and 4 bases respectively, with 14 bases between them. The CDR3 spans 14 residues. The germline gives CDR1 LNHDA, CDR2 SQIVND (reference sequence). In DNA, the CDR3 is TGTGCCAGTAGTGCCGACCCGCCAGGCACTGAAGCTTTCTTT. This gives the protein CASSADPPGTEAFF.

The chain joins TRBV7-2 to TRBJ1-6; no firm D call. Per germline, CDR1 SGHTA and CDR2 FQGNSA. V lost 1 base and J 10 bases, leaving 14 bases between the germline ends. CDR3 length: 15 residues. CDR3 region: CASSLGGLSESPLHF. CDR3 bases: TGTGCCAGCAGCTTAGGTGGTCTTTCGGAATCACCCCTCCACTTT.

J is TRBJ1-5 and V is TRBV6-6, with D perhaps matching TRBD1 (5 bases). The CDR3 extends over 14 amino acids. The germline gives CDR1 MNHNY, CDR2 SVGAGI (reference sequence). Trimming left V 7 bases short and J 3 bases short, with 13 bases between. This CDR3 is CASTLGTSNQPQHF. The CDR3 nucleotides read TGTGCCAGCACCCTCGGGACCTCCAATCAGCCCCAGCATTTT.

The chain recombines TRBV28 with TRBJ1-2; tentatively, D is TRBD1 (6 bases). The CDR3 sequence is 14 residues long. The germline CDR1 and CDR2 sequences are MDHEN and SYDVKM. V gave up 9 bases and J gave up 4 bases, with 18 bases separating them. The CDR3 coding sequence is TGTGCCAGTTCTATACCAGGGGCAGGCTATGGCTACACCTTC. Protein sequence: CASSIPGAGYGYTF.

The genes are TRBV7-9 and TRBJ1-2; D is possibly TRBD1 (6 bases). The CDR3 is made up of 12 amino acids. The V gene's germline CDR1 is SEHNR and CDR2 FQNEAQ (reference sequence). The V gene lost 8 bases and the J gene lost 4 bases, with 11 bases spanning the gap. The CDR3 nucleotides are TGTGCCAGCCGGACAGAGAGCTATGGCTACACCTTC. Its translation is CASRTESYGYTF. Filled out from reference TRBV7-9 and TRBJ1-2, the complete variable domain reads DTGVSQNPRHKITKRGQNVTFRCDPISEHNRLYWYRQTLGQGPEFLTYFQNEAQLEKSRLLSDRFSAERPKGSFSTLEIQRTEQGDSAMYLCASRTESYGYTFGSGTRLTVV.

The chain carries TRBV20-1 and TRBJ2-1; D may match TRBD1 or TRBD2 (5 bases each). V was shortened by 3 bases and J by 10 bases, with 7 bases between the two germline ends. This CDR3 contains 10 residues. Germline CDR1 DFQATT, CDR2 SNEGSKA (reference sequence). CDR3 loop: CSASRGEQFF. In nucleotides, the CDR3 is TGCAGTGCTAGTCGGGGCGAGCAGTTCTTC.

The chain links TRBV5-1 to TRBJ2-1; D is perhaps TRBD2 (6 bases). CDR3 size: 15 residues. Trimming stripped 5 bases from V and 2 bases from J, with 14 bases between. Germline-derived CDR1 and CDR2 are SGHRS and YFSETQ. CDR3 DNA: TGCGCCAGCAGTTATGGGACTGTACCCTACAATGAGCAGTTCTTC. It encodes CASSYGTVPYNEQFF.

The chain carries TRBV19 and TRBJ1-2; no clear D gene. The CDR3 has 15 amino acids. CDR1 and CDR2 from the germline V gene are LNHDA and SQIVND (reference sequence). The V end was cut by 6 bases, the J end by 5 bases, with 19 bases between. CDR3 region: CASSLVYHSAYGYTF. CDR3 bases: TGTGCCAGTAGCCTCGTATATCACAGCGCTTATGGCTACACCTTC.

The chain combines TRBV11-2 with TRBJ1-4; TRBD1 matches 8 bases. The CDR3 contains 14 residues. J gave up 7 bases and V 5 bases, and 6 bases lay outside the gene matches. Germline lookup yields CDR1 SGHAT and CDR2 FQNNGV. The DNA of the CDR3 is TGTGCCAGCAGCACCCGGACAGGGAGTGAAAAACTGTTTTTT. This encodes CASSTRTGSEKLFF.

The chain is built from TRBV27 and TRBJ1-5; D is uncertain. This CDR3 has 15 residues. Trimming shortened V by 0 bases and J by 7 bases, and 13 bases separated the two germline ends. The germline V gene encodes CDR1 MNHEY and CDR2 SMNVEV (reference sequence). Written as DNA, the CDR3 is TGTGCCAGCAGTTTATCACCGGACCCCAAACAGCCCCAGCATTTT. Translating gives CASSLSPDPKQPQHF.

The genes are TRBV24-1 and TRBJ1-5; weak D call: TRBD1 (5 bases). Germline CDR1 KGHDR, CDR2 SFDVKD. V was cut by 3 bases and J by 4 bases, with 15 bases left in between. The CDR3 extends over 16 amino acids. This CDR3 reads CATSDRDSPLNQPQHF. The CDR3 nucleotides are TGTGCCACCAGTGATCGCGACAGCCCACTTAATCAGCCCCAGCATTTT.